This TCR beta chain was retrieved from a study of T-cell reconstitution after alpha-beta-depleted transplantation in children. Comments on this clonotype: The antigen is unknown.

During its preparation, the TCRbeta library received unique molecular identifiers. A single record per CDR3 protein comes from TCRdb applying MiXCR to the PCR reads. Of 100,000 to 130,000 distinct CDR3 sequences listed, about 6.4% are singletons. Study results and caveats: It was newly produced T cells that mostly accounted for T-cell counts and diversity one year after transplant. About two months after transplant, alpha-beta T cells reportedly came from several hundred expanded graft clones. Surviving recipient T cells and thymic progenitors underlay high day-60 TCRbeta diversity in some patients.

Germline CDR1 SGHTA, CDR2 FQGNSA. The CDR3 contains 14 residues. The germline V and J ends were trimmed by 7 bases and 2 bases, with 15 bases remaining between them. The material sequenced was PBMCs, mostly from graft donor cells, taken 360 days after TCRalphabeta/CD19-depleted stem cell transplant. The clonotype comes from a male patient aged 2 to 9 who had a stem cell transplant for acute lymphoblastic leukemia, so the T cells may come from the graft donor. The chain joins TRBV7-2 to TRBJ2-7; D remains ambiguous. Written as DNA, the CDR3 is TGTGCCAGCACGCGCGGAAGGCCCACCTACGAGCAGTACTTC. It specifies CASTRGRPTYEQYF. The full variable domain, in which reference TRBV7-2 and TRBJ2-7 provide the parts outside the CDR3, is GAGVSQSPSNKVTEKGKDVELRCDPISGHTALYWYRQSLGQGLEFLIYFQGNSAPDKSGLPSDRFSAERTGGSVSTLTIQRTQQEDSAVYLCASTRGRPTYEQYFGPGTRLTVT.